What follows are 5 T cell receptor beta chains derived from one specimen sequenced in a study of blood T cells in healthy people across ages (dated by TCRdb to the mid-2010s). Library prep was done by 5' RACE. Instrument on record: Illumina HiSeq 2500. A second PCR of roughly 7 to 12 cycles was performed with a sample-barcoded 5' primer and a J-beta primer mix. TCRdb passed the public sequencing reads through fastp at Q25 and MiXCR, retaining productive beta sequences. Each entry is one CDR3 protein sequence, shown with its most common DNA and genes. This sample is represented by some 1.7 million distinct CDR3 sequences; about 28% of them were singletons. The top ten clones comprise 7.7% of the sample. The sample consisted of blood. The receptors originated from a woman in her thirties in good health.

This clonotype showed up many times. J is TRBJ2-5 and V is TRBV29-1; D remains unclear. This CDR3 has 13 amino acids. With 3 bases removed from V and 5 bases from J, the gap between germline ends came to 13 bases. The germline V gene encodes CDR1 SQVTM and CDR2 ANQGSEA. This CDR3 reads CSVDFSSSETQYF. The CDR3 DNA reads TGCAGCGTTGATTTCAGCAGTTCCGAGACCCAGTACTTC.

Regarding this clonotype: A much larger clone lies a single base off, so this may be a read error. This sequence joins TRBV6-2 or TRBV6-3 and TRBJ2-1, with no clear D. Germline V CDR1 and CDR2: MNHEY, SVGEGT. This CDR3 has 13 residues. The CDR3 spells CGSSYGVYNEQFF. The CDR3 coding sequence is TGTGGCAGCAGTTATGGAGTTTACAATGAGCAGTTCTTC.

The gene calls are TRBV9 and TRBJ2-5; TRBD1 matches at 8 bases. The CDR3 is 16 residues long. V lost 0 bases and J lost 5; bases outside the gene matches: 9. Germline loops: CDR1 SGDLS, CDR2 YYNGEE. CDR3 sequence reads: CASSVVGTGEGETQYF. CDR3 DNA: TGTGCCAGCAGCGTAGTAGGGACAGGAGAGGGGGAGACCCAGTACTTC.

This chain joins TRBV7-2 and TRBJ2-7; D call uncertain. The CDR3 is 15 amino acids. Trimming shortened V by 5 bases and J by 3 bases, and 17 bases separated the two germline ends. The germline gives CDR1 SGHTA, CDR2 FQGNSA. The CDR3 spells CASSLSKGPGYEQYF. The DNA of the CDR3 is TGTGCCAGCAGCCTGTCGAAAGGACCAGGCTACGAGCAGTACTTC.

The J gene is TRBJ2-1, the V gene TRBV2, with D possibly being TRBD2 (6 bases). With 8 bases removed from V and 0 bases from J, the gap between germline ends came to 14 bases. CDR3 length: 15 residues. Germline V lookup: CDR1 SNHLY, CDR2 FYNNEI. The CDR3, as DNA: TGTGCCAGCGGGGCGGGGAGAAACTCCTACAATGAGCAGTTCTTC. Residues: CASGAGRNSYNEQFF.